Here is one T cell receptor (beta chain) with its context. Across over 20 US areas, participants ranged in age from about 18 to 100 years. Cohorts were based on clinical histories the participants reported. The CDR3 runs 15 residues. The germline gives CDR1 SGHAT, CDR2 FQNNGV. V was pared by 4 bases and J by 0 bases, with 10 bases between. Sequencing used immunoSEQ multiplex PCR; TCRdb keeps in-frame clones, though not all of them. The table includes roughly 200,000 clones, 75% to 90% detected once. This sample stems from a study of blood T cell repertoires in COVID-19. At the level of the study: T cells, B-cell-depleted T cells, or PBMCs supplied cDNA or gDNA.

The TCR was taken from a young man who had recovered from COVID-19. The chain employs TRBV11-2 and TRBJ1-5; D might be TRBD1 (5 bases). The sample was PBMCs or T cells enriched from blood (not recorded which). The CDR3 DNA is TGTGCCAGCAGCTCATCTGGGGCTAGCAATCAGCCCCAGCATTTT. This translates into CASSSSGASNQPQHF.